A single sample gave rise to the 27 T cell receptor beta chains below, sequenced in a study of T-cell reconstitution after alpha-beta-depleted transplantation in children. Using unique molecular identifiers, the investigators prepared the TCRbeta library. MiXCR, applied by TCRdb to the PCR reads, yields one record per CDR3 protein. Among 450,000 to 600,000 distinct CDR3 sequences listed, less than 35% were seen once. The sample consisted of PBMCs from the stem cell graft donor, taken from the stem cell graft. These receptors were collected from a human donor who donated a stem cell graft to a child with aplastic anemia.

Notes on this clonotype: One end of the junction is discordant with germline, which a read error may explain. This chain uses TRBV12-3 or TRBV12-4 with TRBJ2-2; D uncertain. The CDR3 has 13 residues. The CDR3 protein is CASSFSYTRELFF. The CDR3 nucleotides read TGTGCCAGCAGTTTTAGTTACACCAGGGAGCTGTTTTTT.

In its sample, this clonotype was seen a few times. CDR3 nucleotides: TGCAGCGCCGATGATTTAGAACGGCAGTACTTC. The encoded protein is CSADDLERQYF. The chain links TRBV29-1 to TRBJ2-7; D uncertain. The CDR3 totals 11 residues. In germline, CDR1 is SQVTM, CDR2 ANQGSEA. The V and J ends lost 7 bases and 9 bases respectively, with 16 bases between them.

This clonotype occurred a few times. This may stem from a read error, because a much larger clone lies one nucleotide away. The rearrangement uses TRBV27 and TRBJ2-5; TRBD2 agrees at 12 bases. The CDR3 runs to 15 residues. The V gene's germline CDR1 is MNHEY and CDR2 SMNVEV (reference sequence). V was pared by 6 bases and J by 4 bases, with 6 bases of the junction left unmatched. The CDR3: CASRPGLAGRETQYF. CDR3 DNA sequence: TGTGCCAGCAGGCCAGGACTAGCGGGAAGAGAGACCCAGTACTTC.

This clonotype was recorded a few times. This chain joins TRBV5-5 and TRBJ1-1; 9 nucleotides align to TRBD1. The trim removed 4 bases at V and 4 bases at J, leaving 11 bases unmatched. There are 16 residues in the CDR3. The germline gives CDR1 SGHKS, CDR2 YYEKEE (reference sequence). CDR3 coding DNA: TGTGCCAGCAGCGCTGGGACAGGGAGGGGGAGCACTGAAGCTTTCTTT. Translated: CASSAGTGRGSTEAFF.

The genes are TRBV27 and TRBJ2-7, with D tentatively TRBD1 (6 bases). V lost 5 bases and J 4 bases, leaving 15 bases between the germline ends. The CDR3 consists of 14 residues. The germline V gene encodes CDR1 MNHEY and CDR2 SMNVEV (reference sequence). The CDR3 region is CASSPLVQGYEQYF. The CDR3 DNA follows: TGTGCCAGCAGTCCGCTAGTACAGGGTTACGAGCAGTACTTC.

The CDR3: CSVVAAMNTEAFF. The CDR3 coding sequence is TGCAGCGTTGTGGCAGCCATGAACACTGAAGCTTTCTTT. The genes are TRBV29-1 and TRBJ1-1; no clear D gene. V gave up 4 bases and J gave up 0 bases, with 9 bases separating them. There are 13 residues in the CDR3. In germline, CDR1 is SQVTM, CDR2 ANQGSEA.

This clonotype was recorded a few times. The V call is TRBV12-3 or TRBV12-4, the J call TRBJ1-5; D unclear. Trimming left V 2 bases short and J 3 bases short, with 5 bases between. This CDR3 is 13 amino acids long. The DNA for the CDR3 is TGTGCCAGCAGTTTAAGCGACAATCAGCCCCAGCATTTT. Translating it yields CASSLSDNQPQHF.

There are a few counts of this clonotype. The chain uses TRBV12-3 or TRBV12-4 and TRBJ2-1, with D tentatively TRBD1 or TRBD2 (5 bases each). The CDR3 is 14 amino acids. The V and J ends lost 5 bases and 2 bases respectively, with 10 bases between them. The CDR3 protein is CASSTWGPYNEQFF. In DNA, the CDR3 is TGTGCCAGCAGTACCTGGGGACCCTACAATGAGCAGTTCTTC.

This clonotype was detected only a few times. This rearrangement joins TRBV7-2 to TRBJ2-5; perhaps TRBD2 as D (5 bases). Trimming removed 4 bases at V and 7 bases at J, with 22 bases between. CDR3 length: 16 amino acids. Germline lookup yields CDR1 SGHTA and CDR2 FQGNSA. The CDR3 DNA reads as TGTGCCAGCAGCTCCCCTGGTATTTTGGAGGCGGTGACCCAGTACTTC. This translates into CASSSPGILEAVTQYF.

In this sample, this clonotype turned up a few times. The CDR3 reads CASSISGKFNEQFF. The CDR3 DNA reads as TGCGCCAGCAGCATTAGCGGGAAGTTCAATGAGCAGTTCTTC. V is TRBV5-1 and J is TRBJ2-1; 8 bases fit TRBD2. The length of the CDR3 is 14 residues. Trimming cost V 4 bases and J 6 bases; bases outside gene matches: 6. The germline V gene has CDR1 SGHRS and CDR2 YFSETQ.

This sequence joins TRBV12-3 or TRBV12-4 and TRBJ2-7, with a possible D match to TRBD2 (6 bases). Trimming pared 5 bases from V and 4 bases from J, leaving 12 bases between. The CDR3 runs 13 residues. The CDR3 sequence is CASSVGGRYEQYV. In DNA form, the CDR3 reads TGTGCCAGCAGTGTAGGTGGGAGGTACGAGCAGTACGTC.

This clonotype was seen a few times. The chain links TRBV7-6 to TRBJ1-1, with 7 bases identical to TRBD1. The length of the CDR3 is 14 residues. Germline V lookup: CDR1 SGHVS, CDR2 FNYEAQ. The ends lost 1 base at V and 5 bases at J; junction bases unmatched: 4. Here the CDR3 reads CASSLEGARTEAFF. CDR3 coding DNA: TGTGCCAGCAGCTTAGAGGGGGCGCGAACTGAAGCTTTCTTT.

The V call is TRBV4-3, the J call TRBJ1-2; D unclear. The V end was cut by 2 bases, the J end by 2 bases, with 6 bases between. The V gene's germline CDR1 is LGHNA and CDR2 YSLEER. This CDR3 spans 13 amino acids. The CDR3 spells CASSQYLNYGYTF. In DNA, the CDR3 is TGCGCCAGCAGCCAATACCTGAACTATGGCTACACCTTC.

In the case of this clonotype: No DNA is shown, since the ends of the CDR3 on it are uncertain; the CDR3 is the one TCRdb lists. The chain couples TRBV7-9 to TRBJ1-1. The CDR3 is 13 residues long, counting both termini. Germline V gives CDR1 SEHNR, CDR2 FQNEAQ (reference sequence). The chain's CDR3 is CASSSSGATEAFF.

V is TRBV5-4 and J is TRBJ1-1; D is unclear. Trimming stripped 4 bases from V and 7 bases from J, with 11 bases between. CDR1 and CDR2 from the germline V gene are SGHNT and YYREEE (reference sequence). The CDR3 contains 12 residues. The CDR3 bases are TGTGCCAGCAGCAATGGACTCATTGAAGCTTTCTTT. It yields the protein CASSNGLIEAFF.

This clonotype occurred a few times. The V and J genes are TRBV12-3 or TRBV12-4 and TRBJ2-1; D is possibly TRBD1 or TRBD2 (5 bases each). The CDR3 spans 14 residues. V was clipped by 5 bases and J by 6 bases, with 14 bases between them. Here the CDR3 reads CASSLPQGRNEQFF. The DNA of the CDR3 is TGTGCCAGCAGTCTCCCCCAGGGACGCAATGAGCAGTTCTTC.

This clonotype came up a few times. J is TRBJ1-1 and V is TRBV5-1, with D possibly TRBD1 on 5 matching bases. V was pared by 0 bases and J by 4 bases, with 13 bases between. CDR1 and CDR2 (germline): SGHRS, YFSETQ. The CDR3 sequence is 15 residues long. The CDR3 sequence: CASSLAGGSATEAFF. CDR3 coding DNA: TGCGCCAGCAGCTTGGCCGGGGGGAGTGCCACTGAAGCTTTCTTT. The whole variable domain, remainder taken from reference TRBV5-1 and TRBJ1-1, is KAGVTQTPRYLIKTRGQQVTLSCSPISGHRSVSWYQQTPGQGLQFLFEYFSETQRNKGNFPGRFSGRQFSNSRSEMNVSTLELGDSALYLCASSLAGGSATEAFFGQGTRLTVV.

The J gene is TRBJ1-1, the V gene TRBV30; perhaps TRBD1 as D (5 bases). Between the trimmed V and J ends, which lost 1 base and 5 bases, there was a span of 11 bases. Germline CDR1 GTSNPN, CDR2 SVGIG (reference sequence). The CDR3 runs to 13 residues. As DNA, the CDR3 is TGTGCCTGGAGTGAAGGGACCATAACTGAAGCTTTCTTT. The encoded protein is CAWSEGTITEAFF.

This clonotype was recorded at least ten times. This chain uses TRBV12-3 or TRBV12-4 with TRBJ1-1, with D maybe TRBD1 (6 bases). The germline V and J ends were trimmed by 3 bases and 2 bases, with 10 bases remaining between them. The CDR3 consists of 14 residues. The CDR3 region has the DNA TGTGCCAGCAGTTTGGGGGGGCGAAACACTGAAGCTTTCTTT. As protein: CASSLGGRNTEAFF.

In its sample, this clonotype was seen a few times. The gene calls are TRBV20-1 and TRBJ1-1; a weak D match, TRBD1 (5 bases). The CDR3 totals 12 residues. The V gene's germline CDR1 is DFQATT and CDR2 SNEGSKA (reference sequence). Trimming cost V 3 bases and J 6 bases, with 11 bases left between them. As DNA, the CDR3 is TGCAGTGCTAGGCCAGACAGTCCTGAAGCTTTCTTT. Translating it yields CSARPDSPEAFF.

This chain links TRBV7-2 with TRBJ2-7; 10 bases match TRBD1. V lost 5 bases to trimming and J lost 6 bases; unmatched junction nucleotides: 10. This CDR3 contains 15 residues. Germline V gene data show CDR1 as SGHTA and CDR2 as FQGNSA. CDR3 coding DNA: TGTGCCAGCAGCCTATCCGGGACAGGGGCTTTCGAGCAGTACTTC. The encoded protein is CASSLSGTGAFEQYF.

The rearrangement uses TRBV6-5 and TRBJ1-6; 11 bases map to TRBD1. V gave up 4 bases and J gave up 9 bases; unmatched junction bases: 5. The CDR3 sequence is 15 residues long. Germline V lookup: CDR1 MNHEY, CDR2 SVGAGI. The DNA for the CDR3 is TGTGCCAGCAGTTCCGGGACAGGGGGAGGTTCACCCCTCCACTTT. It encodes CASSSGTGGGSPLHF.

This clonotype was detected a few times. The chain has TRBV7-2 and TRBJ2-7; D gene unclear. CDR1 SGHTA and CDR2 FQGNSA come from the germline V gene. This CDR3 is built from 13 residues. The germline V and J ends were trimmed by 5 bases and 3 bases, with 11 bases remaining between them. CDR3: CASSPNRHYEQYF. In DNA form, the CDR3 reads TGTGCCAGCAGCCCAAACAGACACTACGAGCAGTACTTC.

The chain has TRBV12-3 or TRBV12-4 and TRBJ1-2; D perhaps matches TRBD1 (6 bases). The CDR3 extends over 12 amino acids. Between the trimmed V and J ends, which lost 2 bases and 8 bases, there was a span of 9 bases. Here the CDR3 reads CASSLRGTGYTF. The CDR3 nucleotides are TGTGCCAGCAGTTTAAGGGGGACCGGCTACACCTTC.

This clonotype occurred a few times. CDR3 in amino acids: CSAVLTGRPETQYF. As DNA, the CDR3 is TGCAGTGCTGTATTGACAGGCCGTCCAGAGACCCAGTACTTC. The rearrangement uses TRBV20-1 and TRBJ2-5; D may be TRBD1 (6 bases). With 5 bases removed from V and 4 bases from J, the gap between germline ends came to 17 bases. This CDR3 is built from 14 residues. CDR1 DFQATT and CDR2 SNEGSKA come from the germline V gene (reference sequence).

This clonotype was seen more than once but under ten times. The chain combines TRBV4-2 with TRBJ1-2, with a tentative D call TRBD1 (6 bases). The CDR3 length is 15 residues. With 1 base removed from V and 4 bases from J, the gap between germline ends came to 13 bases. The germline V gene encodes CDR1 LGHNA and CDR2 YNFKEQ. The CDR3 spells CASSQVTGIGYGYTF. The CDR3 nucleotides are TGTGCCAGCAGCCAAGTAACAGGGATTGGCTATGGCTACACCTTC.

In DNA, the CDR3 is TGTGCCAGCTCACCAAATCAGTTTGTTACAGATACGCAGTATTTT. Encoded protein: CASSPNQFVTDTQYF. The rearrangement joins TRBV18 to TRBJ2-3; D unclear. This CDR3 spans 15 amino acids. Germline loops: CDR1 KGHSH, CDR2 LQKENI. V gave up 2 bases and J gave up 3 bases, with 12 bases separating them. The full variable domain, rest sourced from reference TRBV18 and TRBJ2-3, is NAGVMQNPRHLVRRRGQEARLRCSPMKGHSHVYWYRQLPEEGLKFMVYLQKENIIDESGMPKERFSAEFPKEGPSILRIQQVVRGDSAAYFCASSPNQFVTDTQYFGPGTRLTVL.